This TCR beta chain was sequenced for a study of T cells in Graves' hyperthyroidism and ophthalmopathy. Uncontrolled infection, other autoimmune disease, pregnancy or lactation barred patients from enrollment. There were TCR beta CDR3 regions amplified from RNA transcripts. When the TCR CDR3 underwent first-round RT-PCR, the HTBI primer set was used. MiXCR was run by TCRdb on the multiplex PCR reads, yielding one entry per CDR3 protein. This sample has over 700,000 distinct CDR3 sequences; about two fifths occur once, and the top ten carry about 8.9%. Per the germline V gene, CDR1 is SNHLY and CDR2 is FYNNEI. This CDR3 is built from 13 residues. The V gene lost 6 bases and the J gene lost 6 bases, with 9 bases spanning the gap. There are many counts of this clonotype. The target antigen is unknown. Findings of the study overall: Before onset, ophthalmopathy was predicted by the model a median approximately 6.7 months earlier. Peripheral blood also featured most of the thyroid clonotypes expanded above 0.001. Ophthalmopathy stood apart from stable hyperthyroidism in a 13 V-J model.

Sequenced material: blood. This receptor was taken from a man aged 18 to 29 with Graves' hyperthyroidism. The chain links TRBV2 to TRBJ1-6, with D unresolved. In DNA form, the CDR3 reads TGTGCCAGCAGGGATTTTGGTAATTCACCCCTCCACTTT. Its protein product is CASRDFGNSPLHF.